Listed below are T cell receptor beta chains from one sample, sequenced in a study of early T cells in non-severe SARS-CoV-2 infection. TCRdb reanalysed the 5' RACE reads using MiXCR and keeps one entry per CDR3 protein. The sample comprises roughly 51,000 distinct CDR3 sequences, 6% to 7% of which are singletons, and roughly 3.9% rests with the top ten. Sequences were obtained from whole blood. These receptor sequences come from an adult who was a healthcare worker with PCR-confirmed SARS-CoV-2 infection or an uninfected control (not recorded which). Both conserved end residues are part of each CDR3. D genes are given only for firm matches.

d_call cdr3_length v_call cdr3_aa
TRBD1 16 TRBV11-2 CASSGTGRSGANVLTF
- 15 TRBV6-2/TRBV6-3 CASSYRAGLYNEQFF
TRBD2 15 TRBV6-4 CASSDTSGGANEQFF
- 15 TRBV20-1 CSASKGMGTNQPQHF
- 12 TRBV7-3 CASSLSVGELFF
- 12 TRBV7-6 CASSPPGGTAFF
- 18 TRBV12-3/TRBV12-4 CASSLARGSQSMNTEAFF
TRBD2 15 TRBV11-2 CASSFVAGDAGEQYF
TRBD1 16 TRBV12-5 CASGLATGQGAGEQYF
TRBD1 15 TRBV7-2 CASSPQGQGSSPLHF
TRBD1 11 TRBV28 CASSSSRDSNF
- 10 TRBV29-1 CSVEEVTQYF
- 12 TRBV6-1 CASGQRYTEAFF
TRBD2 16 TRBV4-3 CASSQDLAGASYEQYF
- 14 TRBV5-1 CASKYEPPAYEQYF
TRBD1 14 TRBV12-3/TRBV12-4 CASSHRQGWHEQYF
- 13 TRBV7-3 CASSLIPTDTQYF
- 14 TRBV6-6 CASSGRDSSYEQYF
TRBD1 19 TRBV27 CASSLFGQGAGTPGLGYTF
- 15 TRBV19 CASIGGGLGENGYTF
- 12 TRBV29-1 CSVGMGAGGYTF
TRBD2 18 TRBV20-1 CSARKPGLAEKRGETQYF
- 14 TRBV28 CASSFRGSDSPLHF
- 13 TRBV14 CASSQDLGSEQFF
- 13 TRBV11-2 CASSLYGANEQFF
- 13 TRBV6-2/TRBV6-3 CASLASGTETQYF
- 15 TRBV5-1 CASSSTTSSYNEQFF
- 13 TRBV7-8 CASSLESYNEQFF
- 18 TRBV18 CASSPMAPAGRSNQPQHF
- 15 TRBV5-4 CASSQGGLRADTQYF
- 14 TRBV12-3/TRBV12-4 CASRRPSPPYGYTF
- 14 TRBV9 CASSVAADPYEQYF
- 14 TRBV11-2 CASSLLRGAYEQYF
- 14 TRBV19 CASSIDPQFGELFF
- 10 TRBV7-7 CASSSYEQYF
- 11 TRBV6-2/TRBV6-3 CASKEGAEQYF
TRBD1 15 TRBV7-9 CASSPGTGPSYEQYF
- 14 TRBV5-1 CASSLALFQETQYF
- 15 TRBV9 CASSPRTTHGNEQFF
- 11 TRBV6-6 CASSSQNIQYF
TRBD1 14 TRBV6-6 CASSYRGQQETQYF
TRBD2 16 TRBV27 CASSLSTSGGTMEQYF
- 14 TRBV3-1 CASSQGGDGQPQHF
- 15 TRBV30 CAWTDSSSYNSPLHF
- 13 TRBV7-2 CAMQDMNTGELFF
- 15 TRBV2 CASSEGDTVTYEQYF
- 15 TRBV5-6 CASSLRGGLIYEQYF
TRBD1 15 TRBV29-1 CSVEDTGGSYNEQFF
TRBD1 14 TRBV6-2/TRBV6-3 CASSYGTDRGRYTF
- 12 TRBV27 CASSPVGVGQYF
TRBD2 18 TRBV12-3/TRBV12-4 CASSPIVSGALSTDTQYF
TRBD1 15 TRBV6-2/TRBV6-3 CASSLKGRGMTEAFF
TRBD1 18 TRBV11-3 CASSSYRTPDRVKGEAFF
TRBD1 15 TRBV7-9 CASSLVGTGAYEQYF
- 16 TRBV25-1 CASSEYAFGGQETQYF